Below are 18 T cell receptor beta chains sequenced from a single sample in a study of shared clonotypes between healthy human individuals (dated by TCRdb to 2020 to 2022). The protocol used for the library was the immunoSEQ multiplex PCR assay. The clones in this table, taken by TCRdb from immuneACCESS, are in-frame only. Not every clone is retained; where verified, under half of the shortfall comes from an unresolved V gene, and the cause of the rest is unknown. The sample has about 2.4 million clones on record, more than 85% of them singletons. The ten largest clones represent 0.36% of the sample. Sequencing input: naive CD4+ T cells from PBMCs. The meaning of the sample's cell subset or site label: CD45RA+ positively selected. The receptors derive from a man aged 18 to 35 in good health. Some clones in this sample may be carry-over from other donors' samples.

The chain is built from TRBV27 and TRBJ1-5; D is perhaps TRBD1 (5 bases). Germline CDR1 and CDR2: MNHEY and SMNVEV (reference sequence). The CDR3 length is 16 residues. Trimming took 7 bases from V and 4 from J, leaving 20 bases between them. CDR3 bases: TGTGCCAGCAAATCTTTATTGGGGGGGAAGAATCAGCCCCAGCATTTT. Translation: CASKSLLGGKNQPQHF.

This sequence joins TRBV5-1 and TRBJ2-1; D is ambiguous. Germline CDR1 reads SGHRS; CDR2 reads YFSETQ. The CDR3 has 13 residues. Trimming removed 4 bases at V and 7 bases at J, with 12 bases between. As DNA, the CDR3 is TGCGCCAGCAGCCCCCCTATACAGAATGAGCAGTTCTTC. Residues: CASSPPIQNEQFF.

The chain is built from TRBV28 and TRBJ2-1; tentatively, D is TRBD2 (6 bases). The germline V and J ends were trimmed by 6 bases and 0 bases, with 12 bases remaining between them. CDR1 is MDHEN and CDR2 is SYDVKM in the germline V gene. This CDR3 has 15 residues. CDR3 DNA: TGTGCCAGCAGAGGCGGGGTGGGCTCCTACAATGAGCAGTTCTTC. Protein: CASRGGVGSYNEQFF.

This chain joins TRBV7-9 and TRBJ1-4; D call uncertain. The CDR3 length is 18 residues. The germline gives CDR1 SEHNR, CDR2 FQNEAQ (reference sequence). V was clipped by 6 bases and J by 0 bases, with 20 bases between them. DNA of the CDR3: TGTGCCAGCAGTTCGCTTAATGGGGTGGGAGCAACTAATGAAAAACTGTTTTTT. Amino acids: CASSSLNGVGATNEKLFF.

This clone was counted a few times. Other DNA sequences in this specimen translate into the identical CDR3. The gene calls are TRBV30 and TRBJ2-5; D unresolved. Per the germline V gene, CDR1 is GTSNPN and CDR2 is SVGIG (reference sequence). The CDR3 length is 12 residues. V lost 0 bases and J lost 0, with 2 bases in between. The CDR3 DNA reads as TGTGCCTGGAGTGTAAACCAAGAGACCCAGTACTTC. Residues: CAWSVNQETQYF.

Notes on this clone: This sample includes further DNA sequences coding for the same CDR3. The chain carries TRBV28 and TRBJ2-5, with D possibly matching TRBD2 (5 bases). The CDR3 extends over 14 amino acids. Germline V gene lookup returns CDR1 MDHEN and CDR2 SYDVKM. V lost 2 bases and J lost 2, with 9 bases in between. The CDR3 coding sequence is TGTGCCAGCAGTTTAGGACGGACTCAAGAGACCCAGTACTTC. Amino acids: CASSLGRTQETQYF.

The genes are TRBV4-3 and TRBJ1-2, with TRBD1 matching over 7 bases. J lost 4 bases, V lost 2 bases, and 4 bases had no gene match. The CDR3 contains 14 residues. Germline CDR1 LGHNA, CDR2 YSLEER. CDR3 coding DNA: TGCGCCAGCAGCCAAACGACAGGGCCCTATGGCTACACCTTC. This translates into CASSQTTGPYGYTF.

Worth noting for this clone: Other DNA sequences in this sample translate to the same CDR3. V gene TRBV7-6 combines with J gene TRBJ2-7, with a possible D match to TRBD1 (6 bases). V dropped 5 bases and J dropped 4 bases, with 12 bases sitting between them. The germline gives CDR1 SGHVS, CDR2 FNYEAQ. The CDR3 sequence is 13 residues long. CDR3 bases: TGTGCCAGCAGCCCGGGACAAGGATACGAGCAGTACTTC. This encodes CASSPGQGYEQYF.

The chain combines TRBV30 with TRBJ2-7; TRBD2 matches at 7 bases. The length of the CDR3 is 14 residues. The V gene end was trimmed by 3 bases and the J gene end by 3 bases; junction bases not matched to a gene: 8. CDR1 and CDR2 (germline): GTSNPN, SVGIG (reference sequence). DNA for the CDR3: TGTGCCTGGAGCTGGGGGGGAGGGATCTACGAGCAGTACTTC. As protein: CAWSWGGGIYEQYF. The full variable domain, its missing parts supplied by reference TRBV30 and TRBJ2-7, is SQTIHQWPATLVQPVGSPLSLECTVEGTSNPNLYWYRQAAGRGLQLLFYSVGIGQISSEVPQNLSASRPQDRQFILSSKKLLLSDSGFYLCAWSWGGGIYEQYFGPGTRLTVT.

The V and J genes are TRBV28 and TRBJ1-6; 7 bases are shared with TRBD1. Germline V CDR1 and CDR2: MDHEN, SYDVKM. The ends lost 8 bases at V and 9 bases at J; junction bases unmatched: 7. The CDR3 has 13 residues. The CDR3 reads CASLDREGSPLHF. Here the CDR3 DNA reads TGTGCCAGCTTAGACAGGGAGGGTTCACCCCTCCACTTT.

The chain recombines TRBV2 with TRBJ1-1; 10 bases map to TRBD1. Germline values: CDR1 SNHLY, CDR2 FYNNEI. The length of the CDR3 is 13 residues. V dropped 3 bases and J dropped 14; count of bases not matched to a gene: 9. The CDR3: CASSDYGTGESFF. DNA of the CDR3: TGTGCCAGCAGTGACTACGGGACAGGGGAGTCGTTCTTT.

The V and J genes are TRBV7-7 and TRBJ1-1; D gene ambiguous. CDR1 is SSHAT and CDR2 is FNYEAQ in the germline V gene (reference sequence). The CDR3 sequence is 14 residues long. Trimming cost V 5 bases and J 3 bases, with 13 bases left between them. The CDR3: CASSPSESDTEAFF. DNA for the CDR3: TGTGCCAGCAGCCCCTCGGAATCCGACACTGAAGCTTTCTTT.

Only one count was recorded for this clone. The CDR3 region is CASSDALAAWDEQFF. CDR3 DNA sequence: TGTGCCAGTAGTGACGCACTAGCGGCTTGGGATGAGCAGTTCTTC. This rearrangement joins TRBV19 to TRBJ2-1; the match to TRBD2 covers 8 bases. The V and J ends lost 5 bases and 8 bases, in that order; junction bases with no gene match: 11. The germline V gene has CDR1 LNHDA and CDR2 SQIVND (reference sequence). The CDR3 sequence is 15 residues long.

This chain links TRBV30 with TRBJ1-4; 7 bases fit TRBD1. The CDR3 contains 13 residues. Germline V CDR1 and CDR2: GTSNPN, SVGIG (reference sequence). Trimming removed 7 bases from V and 6 bases from J; junction bases left unmatched: 8. Written as DNA, the CDR3 is TGTGCCTTTATGGGGACAGCCTATGAAAAACTGTTTTTT. Its protein is CAFMGTAYEKLFF.

In this sample, this clone turned up a few times. Other DNA sequences in the same sample also yield this CDR3. This chain connects TRBV5-1 to TRBJ2-2; D gene ambiguous. Per germline, CDR1 SGHRS and CDR2 YFSETQ. Trimming removed 0 bases from V and 4 bases from J, with 4 bases in between. This CDR3 contains 13 residues. CDR3 residues: CASSLGGTGELFF. The CDR3 DNA reads TGCGCCAGCAGCTTGGGTGGCACCGGGGAGCTGTTTTTT.

The chain is built from TRBV7-2 and TRBJ2-1, with 10 bases lining up with TRBD1. J was trimmed by 6 bases and V by 5 bases; bases with no gene match: 7. Germline V lookup: CDR1 SGHTA, CDR2 FQGNSA. The CDR3 runs to 15 residues. In DNA form, the CDR3 reads TGTGCCAGCAGCCAAAGCCGGGACAGGGGCAATGAGCAGTTCTTC. Its protein is CASSQSRDRGNEQFF.

The V gene is TRBV5-8, the J gene TRBJ2-2, with TRBD1 matching 8 bases. The V and J ends lost 4 bases and 3 bases, in that order; junction bases with no gene match: 8. The CDR3 extends over 16 amino acids. Germline CDR1 and CDR2: SGHTS and YDEGEE. The CDR3 reads CASSQGQDYYTGELFF. CDR3 coding DNA: TGTGCCAGCAGCCAGGGACAGGACTATTACACCGGGGAGCTGTTTTTT.

The chain links TRBV15 to TRBJ1-2; a weak D match, TRBD1 (6 bases). Germline CDR1 and CDR2: LNHNV and YYDKDF (reference sequence). This CDR3 comprises 14 residues. V lost 0 bases and J lost 4, with 9 bases in between. CDR3 loop: CATSREGAIYGYTF. The CDR3 DNA sequence: TGTGCCACCAGCAGAGAGGGGGCGATCTATGGCTACACCTTC.